This T cell receptor (beta chain) originates from a study of T cell responses to AZD1222 COVID-19 vaccine. Study-wide results and caveats: Most donors were white British and more were female, and clonal diversity was possibly underestimated. Researchers took repertoire samples only after the peak T cell response had come.

This CDR3 contains 17 residues. Germline V CDR1 and CDR2: MNHEY, SVGEGT. With V trimmed by 3 bases and J by 0 bases, 7 bases remained unmatched. Comments on this clone: What it binds is unknown.

TCRdb keeps only in-frame clones here, not all; method: immunoSEQ multiplex PCR. The sample consists of 130,000 or so clones, nearly 95% of them appearing once. The material was peripheral blood, obtained on day 0 of AZD1222 vaccination. The receptor was derived from an adult in good health. The chain couples TRBV6-2 or TRBV6-3 to TRBJ1-3, with 8 positions matching TRBD1. CDR3 sequence (DNA): TGTGCCAGCAGTTATGGGACAGGAGAGAGCTCTGGAAACACCATATATTTT. This gives the protein CASSYGTGESSGNTIYF.